The 22 T cell receptor beta chains below come from one sample, sequenced in a study of graft-versus-host responses after intestinal transplantation. The table came from immunoSEQ multiplex PCR; TCRdb's copy has only in-frame clones and leaves some out. The data show some 130,000 clones, around 95% seen once. What these receptors recognize is not known. Sequenced here: unstimulated CD8+ T cells sorted from spleen or lymph node cells, sampled before intestinal transplant. The receptors originated from a human donor who received an intestinal transplant.

This chain connects TRBV19 to TRBJ1-1; no clear D gene. The CDR3 loop spans 13 amino acids. The V gene lost 2 bases and the J gene lost 3 bases, with 7 bases spanning the gap. Germline CDR1 and CDR2: LNHDA and SQIVND (reference sequence). The CDR3 bases are TGTGCCAGTAGTATACGGCCATACACTGAAGCTTTCTTT. This encodes CASSIRPYTEAFF.

The chain joins TRBV14 to TRBJ1-1; 7 bases agree with TRBD1. The CDR3 has 16 amino acids. Germline CDR1 is SGHDN and CDR2 is FVKESK. Trimming at V came to 1 base and at J to 3 bases, leaving 8 bases not matched to a gene. The CDR3 here is CASSQVPGTADTEAFF. CDR3 DNA sequence: TGTGCCAGCAGCCAAGTCCCCGGGACAGCCGACACTGAAGCTTTCTTT.

The chain has TRBV11-2 and TRBJ2-7; D perhaps matches TRBD1 (7 bases). Germline V lookup: CDR1 SGHAT, CDR2 FQNNGV. CDR3 length: 16 amino acids. Trimming pared 2 bases from V and 1 base from J, leaving 15 bases between. The CDR3 DNA follows: TGTGCCAGCAGCTTATCTTCATCAGGGGGGTCCTACGAGCAGTACTTC. It codes for CASSLSSSGGSYEQYF.

This clone came up once. Other DNA variants within this sample encode the same CDR3. The chain links TRBV27 to TRBJ1-1; D is uncertain. The CDR3 totals 13 residues. Germline V gene data show CDR1 as MNHEY and CDR2 as SMNVEV (reference sequence). The germline V and J ends were trimmed by 2 bases and 0 bases, with 4 bases remaining between them. The CDR3 region has the DNA TGTGCCAGCAGTTTAACAGTGAACACTGAAGCTTTCTTT. Translated: CASSLTVNTEAFF.

V is TRBV7-2 and J is TRBJ2-7, with D unresolved. The CDR3 has 11 amino acids. Trimming cost V 6 bases and J 5 bases, with 8 bases left between them. The germline V gene encodes CDR1 SGHTA and CDR2 FQGNSA. The DNA for the CDR3 is TGTGCCAGCAGTCCATCCCACGAGCAGTACTTC. Residues: CASSPSHEQYF.

The rearrangement joins TRBV6-5 to TRBJ2-1; TRBD2 matches 7 bases. J gave up 7 bases and V 6 bases, and 6 bases lay outside the gene matches. This CDR3 is 13 amino acids long. In germline, CDR1 is MNHEY, CDR2 SVGAGI. The CDR3 loop reads CASSPLGGNEQFF. The DNA for the CDR3 is TGTGCCAGCAGCCCTTTGGGGGGGAATGAGCAGTTCTTC.

The count of this clone is one. The chain uses TRBV4-1 and TRBJ2-1; D remains ambiguous. The CDR3 is 14 residues long. The ends were cut back, 0 bases at V and 6 bases at J, with 9 bases in the middle. The germline V gene has CDR1 MGHRA and CDR2 YSYEKL. CDR3 sequence reads: CASSQDGFSNEQFF. The CDR3 DNA is TGCGCCAGCAGCCAAGACGGCTTCTCCAATGAGCAGTTCTTC.

The gene calls are TRBV7-8 and TRBJ2-3, with TRBD1 matching 7 bases. The CDR3 is made up of 20 amino acids. The V gene's germline CDR1 is SGHVS and CDR2 FQNEAQ. V lost 4 bases to trimming and J lost 0 bases; unmatched junction nucleotides: 19. The CDR3, as DNA: TGTGCCAGCAGCTATACGGCATGGGGACAGCAGATTTCTAGCACAGATACGCAGTATTTT. This translates into CASSYTAWGQQISSTDTQYF.

CDR3 nucleotides: TGTGCCAGCAGCTTAGGGACCGGGACAGGCTACGAGCAGTACTTC. Encoded protein: CASSLGTGTGYEQYF. The chain recombines TRBV7-7 with TRBJ2-5; TRBD1 agrees at 8 bases. Near its end, the DNA agrees better with TRBJ2-7, so the J call may be wrong. Germline V gene data show CDR1 as SSHAT and CDR2 as FNYEAQ (reference sequence). This CDR3 is built from 15 residues.

The genes are TRBV7-9 and TRBJ2-5; no definite D call. This CDR3 is built from 12 residues. Germline lookup yields CDR1 SEHNR and CDR2 FQNEAQ (reference sequence). Trimming stripped 5 bases from V and 2 bases from J, with 6 bases between. CDR3 protein: CASSLVQETQYF. As DNA, the CDR3 is TGTGCCAGCAGCCTGGTACAAGAGACCCAGTACTTC.

The chain combines TRBV27 with TRBJ2-1, with 14 bases matching TRBD2. The germline V gene has CDR1 MNHEY and CDR2 SMNVEV (reference sequence). The CDR3 sequence is 16 residues long. V gave up 0 bases and J gave up 8 bases; unmatched junction bases: 3. The CDR3 DNA reads TGTGCCAGCAGTTTATCCGGGACTAGCGGGAGCGATGAGCAGTTCTTC. Translated: CASSLSGTSGSDEQFF.

The chain is built from TRBV5-1 and TRBJ1-2; D remains unclear. Germline V gives CDR1 SGHRS, CDR2 YFSETQ. V was trimmed by 0 bases and J by 10 bases, leaving 10 bases between them. CDR3 size: 12 residues. The CDR3 spells CASSLGSGDYTF. Here the CDR3 DNA reads TGCGCCAGCAGCTTGGGTTCTGGGGACTACACCTTC.

The chain couples TRBV19 to TRBJ1-5; 9 nucleotides agree with TRBD1. J lost 6 bases, V lost 4 bases, and 4 bases had no gene match. The CDR3 sequence is 14 residues long. CDR1 and CDR2 from the germline V gene are LNHDA and SQIVND (reference sequence). The CDR3 bases are TGTGCCAGTAGTAGGGGACAGGGCGGTCAGCCCCAGCATTTT. Amino acids: CASSRGQGGQPQHF. Variable domain in full (rest from reference TRBV19 and TRBJ1-5): DGGITQSPKYLFRKEGQNVTLSCEQNLNHDAMYWYRQDPGQGLRLIYYSQIVNDFQKGDIAEGYSVSREKKESFPLTVTSAQKNPTAFYLCASSRGQGGQPQHFGDGTRLSIL.

V and J are TRBV7-8 and TRBJ1-1; 9 bases match TRBD1. Germline V lookup: CDR1 SGHVS, CDR2 FQNEAQ. The V segment lost 3 bases and the J segment 3 bases; nucleotides outside the gene matches: 2. The CDR3 is 14 residues long. CDR3 residues: CASSLGQGYTEAFF. CDR3 sequence (DNA): TGTGCCAGCAGCTTGGGACAGGGATACACTGAAGCTTTCTTT.

This chain joins TRBV4-1 and TRBJ2-3, with TRBD2 identical over 10 bases. V gave up 3 bases and J gave up 5 bases; unmatched junction bases: 8. The germline CDR1 and CDR2 sequences are MGHRA and YSYEKL. The CDR3 has 16 residues. Written as DNA, the CDR3 is TGCGCCAGCAGCCATAAGCTAGCGGGAGAATTAGATACGCAGTATTTT. It encodes CASSHKLAGELDTQYF.

As to this clone: The same CDR3 arises from other DNA sequences in this sample as well. This chain links TRBV9 with TRBJ2-5; no clear D gene. The CDR3 sequence is 15 residues long. V was shortened by 0 bases and J by 0 bases, with 9 bases between the two germline ends. Germline values: CDR1 SGDLS, CDR2 YYNGEE. CDR3 DNA sequence: TGTGCCAGCAGCGTAGGGTCAGGTTACCAAGAGACCCAGTACTTC. Translated, it gives CASSVGSGYQETQYF.

V and J are TRBV7-3 and TRBJ1-5, with a weak D call TRBD1 (5 bases). The CDR3 has 15 amino acids. The ends were cut back, 3 bases at V and 7 bases at J, with 16 bases in the middle. CDR1 and CDR2 (germline): SGHTA, FQGTGA. The CDR3 DNA is TGTGCCAGCAGCTTCTTGGCTAGGGGTGAACAGCCCCAGCATTTT. It is translated as CASSFLARGEQPQHF.

The chain links TRBV6-6 to TRBJ2-1, with 9 bases that match TRBD1. Per the germline V gene, CDR1 is MNHNY and CDR2 is SVGAGI (reference sequence). The junction had 5 bases not matched to a gene; V was cut back by 1 base and J by 7 bases. The CDR3 is made up of 15 amino acids. The CDR3 DNA follows: TGTGCCAGCAGTTACTGGACAGGGGAAGTGAATGAGCAGTTCTTC. Residues: CASSYWTGEVNEQFF.

The chain links TRBV4-1 to TRBJ2-2, with a weak D call TRBD2 (5 bases). Germline CDR1 and CDR2: MGHRA and YSYEKL. Trimming took off 2 bases at V and 3 bases at J, with 13 bases between the two ends. This CDR3 spans 16 amino acids. The CDR3 protein is CASSQWAPRDTGELFF. The CDR3 DNA reads TGCGCCAGCAGCCAATGGGCCCCGCGGGACACCGGGGAGCTGTTTTTT.

This chain uses TRBV30 with TRBJ2-7; TRBD2 aligns across 10 bases. Per germline, CDR1 GTSNPN and CDR2 SVGIG (reference sequence). The V segment lost 1 base and the J segment 4 bases; nucleotides outside the gene matches: 4. This CDR3 region has 14 residues. The CDR3 sequence: CAWSDVTSGYEQYF. Written as DNA, the CDR3 is TGTGCCTGGAGTGATGTGACTAGCGGGTACGAGCAGTACTTC.

J is TRBJ1-1 and V is TRBV13; 9 nucleotides line up with TRBD1. This CDR3 has 15 amino acids. Germline V CDR1 and CDR2: PRHDT, FYEKMQ (reference sequence). V dropped 2 bases and J dropped 1; count of bases not matched to a gene: 2. The CDR3 reads CASSLSDRGNTEAFF. CDR3 DNA sequence: TGTGCCAGCAGCTTATCGGACAGGGGGAACACTGAAGCTTTCTTT. Supplemented by reference TRBV13 and TRBJ1-1, the full variable domain reads AAGVIQSPRHLIKEKRETATLKCYPIPRHDTVYWYQQGPGQDPQFLISFYEKMQSDKGSIPDRFSAQQFSDYHSELNMSSLELGDSALYFCASSLSDRGNTEAFFGQGTRLTVV.

V usage is TRBV29-1 and J usage is TRBJ2-6; D not resolved. V was cut by 5 bases and J by 0 bases, with 11 bases left in between. The CDR3 runs to 15 residues. CDR1 is SQVTM, CDR2 ANQGSEA, per germline. The CDR3 is CSVRFTDSGANVLTF. The CDR3 nucleotides read TGCAGCGTTAGGTTCACGGACTCTGGGGCCAACGTCCTGACTTTC. Combining the CDR3 with reference TRBV29-1 and TRBJ2-6 gives the whole variable domain SAVISQKPSRDICQRGTSLTIQCQVDSQVTMMFWYRQQPGQSLTLIATANQGSEATYESGFVIDKFPISRPNLTFSTLTVSNMSPEDSSIYLCSVRFTDSGANVLTFGAGSRLTVL.